Shown below are 30 T cell receptor beta chains from a single sample sequenced in a study of blood T cell repertoires in COVID-19. Clones were read by immunoSEQ multiplex PCR, and TCRdb kept only the in-frame ones, dropping some. In the table there are about 13,000 clones, 75% to 90% of which are singletons. The specimen sequenced was peripheral blood. The receptors derive from a man older than 75 with acute or convalescent COVID-19.

This clone was found once. The rearrangement links TRBV9 to TRBJ2-3; D unclear. The CDR3 totals 15 residues. V was trimmed by 0 bases and J by 2 bases, leaving 10 bases between them. Germline assignment: CDR1 SGDLS and CDR2 YYNGEE. CDR3 loop: CASSVGLELTDTQYF. Written as DNA, the CDR3 is TGTGCCAGCAGCGTAGGACTGGAACTCACAGATACGCAGTATTTT.

This chain links TRBV2 with TRBJ2-1; 10 nucleotides match TRBD1. The CDR3 is made up of 13 amino acids. The germline gives CDR1 SNHLY, CDR2 FYNNEI. V trimming: 11 bases; J trimming: 7 bases; junction bases outside the gene matches: 8. Here the CDR3 DNA reads TGTGCCGGCCGGGACAGGGGACGTAATGAGCAGTTCTTC. It specifies CAGRDRGRNEQFF.

V is TRBV30 and J is TRBJ2-1, with D perhaps matching TRBD2 (8 bases). In germline, CDR1 is GTSNPN, CDR2 SVGIG (reference sequence). The V end was cut by 4 bases, the J end by 5 bases, with 15 bases between. The CDR3 totals 14 residues. In nucleotides, the CDR3 is TGTGCCTGGAAGACAGGGCGGGAGGACAATGAGCAGTTCTTC. This translates into CAWKTGREDNEQFF.

V gene TRBV9 combines with J gene TRBJ2-7, with D tentatively TRBD1 (7 bases). CDR3 length: 15 residues. Germline-derived CDR1 and CDR2 are SGDLS and YYNGEE. V lost 0 bases and J lost 2, with 12 bases in between. The CDR3 DNA follows: TGTGCCAGCAGCGTAGACGCGGGACAGACCTACGAGCAGTACTTC. Residues: CASSVDAGQTYEQYF.

The sample holds one count of this clone. The chain is built from TRBV7-8 and TRBJ1-2; a possible D gene is TRBD1 (6 bases). CDR3 length equals 16 residues. Germline CDR1 SGHVS, CDR2 FQNEAQ. V was pared by 5 bases and J by 4 bases, with 20 bases between. CDR3 DNA sequence: TGTGCCAGCAGCCCGGGGCGCGGGGGGCGCAGCTATGGCTACACCTTC. Translated, it gives CASSPGRGGRSYGYTF.

This rearrangement joins TRBV18 to TRBJ2-3; D may be TRBD1 (6 bases). V lost 3 bases and J 0 bases, leaving 7 bases between the germline ends. The CDR3 sequence is 14 residues long. The germline V gene encodes CDR1 KGHSH and CDR2 LQKENI. The CDR3 sequence: CASSPGASTDTQYF. The CDR3 nucleotides read TGTGCCAGCTCACCGGGGGCTAGCACAGATACGCAGTATTTT.

The gene calls are TRBV2 and TRBJ2-7; a weak D match, TRBD1 (5 bases). The germline V and J ends were trimmed by 6 bases and 7 bases, with 22 bases remaining between them. The germline gives CDR1 SNHLY, CDR2 FYNNEI. The CDR3 extends over 15 amino acids. In DNA form, the CDR3 reads TGTGCCAGCAGGGCCTTTCAGCTTGGGGCGGAGGAGCAGTACTTC. This translates into CASRAFQLGAEEQYF.

This clone was seen once. V and J are TRBV9 and TRBJ1-4; TRBD1 might be the D (5 bases). Germline V gene sequence: CDR1 SGDLS, CDR2 YYNGEE. V lost 4 bases and J 6 bases, leaving 13 bases between the germline ends. CDR3 length: 14 amino acids. Here the CDR3 reads CASSHRGGDEKLFF. DNA of the CDR3: TGTGCCAGCAGCCATCGGGGAGGGGATGAAAAACTGTTTTTT.

CDR3 sequence: CSASPSANTEAFF. Here the CDR3 DNA reads TGCAGTGCTAGTCCGAGCGCTAACACTGAAGCTTTCTTT. This chain connects TRBV20-1 to TRBJ1-1; D is ambiguous. CDR1 and CDR2 from the germline V gene are DFQATT and SNEGSKA (reference sequence). With 3 bases removed from V and 2 bases from J, the gap between germline ends came to 10 bases. This CDR3 has 13 amino acids.

The chain recombines TRBV9 with TRBJ1-1; possible D gene TRBD1, 5 bases. Trimming left V 4 bases short and J 3 bases short, with 19 bases between. CDR3 length: 16 residues. Germline V CDR1 and CDR2: SGDLS, YYNGEE. The CDR3, as DNA: TGTGCCAGCAGCCCGACGGTCGTAATCAGGGACACTGAAGCTTTCTTT. This encodes CASSPTVVIRDTEAFF.

The genes are TRBV5-1 and TRBJ2-7; 11 bases match TRBD1. Looked up from germline, CDR1 is SGHRS and CDR2 is YFSETQ. The CDR3 has 15 amino acids. Trimming removed 2 bases from V and 5 bases from J; junction bases left unmatched: 6. The chain's CDR3 is CASSLPGQGDHEQYF. The CDR3, as DNA: TGCGCCAGCAGCTTACCGGGACAGGGGGACCACGAGCAGTACTTC.

The chain is built from TRBV2 and TRBJ2-7; 8 positions match TRBD2. CDR3 length: 13 residues. Germline CDR1 and CDR2: SNHLY and FYNNEI. Trimming cost V 7 bases and J 0 bases; bases outside gene matches: 2. This CDR3 is CASKRGHSYEQYF. In DNA, the CDR3 is TGTGCCAGCAAGCGGGGGCACTCCTACGAGCAGTACTTC.

The rearrangement links TRBV5-1 to TRBJ2-7; possible D gene TRBD1, 6 bases. The CDR3 has 12 amino acids. Trimming cost V 2 bases and J 6 bases, with 9 bases left between them. Germline V CDR1 and CDR2: SGHRS, YFSETQ. This CDR3 reads CASSFTGSEQYF. As DNA, the CDR3 is TGCGCCAGCAGCTTTACAGGGTCCGAGCAGTACTTC.

V and J are TRBV27 and TRBJ1-5; 8 positions match TRBD1. Germline-derived CDR1 and CDR2 are MNHEY and SMNVEV (reference sequence). The V and J ends lost 4 bases and 1 base, in that order; junction bases with no gene match: 6. CDR3 size: 16 residues. The DNA of the CDR3 is TGTGCCAGCAGTTCCCTAACAGGGGGAAGCAATCAGCCCCAGCATTTT. This codes for CASSSLTGGSNQPQHF.

About this clone itself: The junction departs from the called germline gene at one end, perhaps through a read error. The rearrangement uses TRBV6-1 and TRBJ1-6; D uncertain. Germline CDR1 MNHNS, CDR2 SASEGT. The CDR3 totals 13 residues. CDR3 nucleotides: TGTGCCAGCAGCGAAGGGCCCTTTTCACCCCTCCACTTT. Translation: CASSEGPFSPLHF.

The chain combines TRBV7-8 with TRBJ1-6; 7 bases line up with TRBD1. Germline trimming cut 4 bases from V and 6 bases from J; bases unmatched to any gene: 9. This CDR3 has 16 amino acids. Germline V gives CDR1 SGHVS, CDR2 FQNEAQ. The CDR3 is CASSSSQGGSNSPLHF. The CDR3 DNA is TGTGCCAGCAGCTCCTCCCAGGGGGGATCTAATTCACCCCTCCACTTT.

CDR3 amino acids: CASSLELASDTQYF. For the CDR3, the DNA is TGTGCCAGCAGCTTAGAGCTAGCCTCAGATACGCAGTATTTT. V is TRBV7-9 and J is TRBJ2-3, with D possibly being TRBD2 (5 bases). CDR1 and CDR2 (germline): SEHNR, FQNEAQ (reference sequence). Trimming removed 1 base at V and 4 bases at J, with 9 bases between. CDR3 length: 14 residues. Supplemented by reference TRBV7-9 and TRBJ2-3, the full variable domain reads DTGVSQNPRHKITKRGQNVTFRCDPISEHNRLYWYRQTLGQGPEFLTYFQNEAQLEKSRLLSDRFSAERPKGSFSTLEIQRTEQGDSAMYLCASSLELASDTQYFGPGTRLTVL.

The chain links TRBV5-8 to TRBJ2-6, with D possibly being TRBD1 (5 bases). Trimming left V 4 bases short and J 4 bases short, with 21 bases between. The germline CDR1 and CDR2 sequences are SGHTS and YDEGEE. This CDR3 contains 18 residues. CDR3 nucleotides: TGTGCCAGCAGCAGGGCCCAGGGTATACCTTTGGGGGCCAACGTCCTGACTTTC. Translation gives CASSRAQGIPLGANVLTF.

The V gene is TRBV2, the J gene TRBJ2-1; 9 bases map to TRBD1. The germline CDR1 and CDR2 sequences are SNHLY and FYNNEI. The V gene end was trimmed by 5 bases and the J gene end by 7 bases; junction bases not matched to a gene: 9. The CDR3 totals 15 residues. CDR3 in DNA: TGTGCCAGCAGTCGACAGGGGGGTCGCGAGAATGAGCAGTTCTTC. Translating gives CASSRQGGRENEQFF.

The chain carries TRBV6-1 and TRBJ1-5; the match to TRBD1 covers 8 bases. The CDR3 contains 18 residues. The junction had 8 bases not matched to a gene; V was cut back by 1 base and J by 0 bases. The V gene's germline CDR1 is MNHNS and CDR2 SASEGT. CDR3: CASSEGTGSWDSNQPQHF. CDR3 nucleotide sequence: TGTGCCAGCAGTGAAGGGACAGGGTCGTGGGATAGCAATCAGCCCCAGCATTTT.

V and J are TRBV19 and TRBJ1-2, with D unresolved. V dropped 5 bases and J dropped 0 bases, with 13 bases sitting between them. Germline CDR1 is LNHDA and CDR2 is SQIVND (reference sequence). The CDR3 runs to 15 residues. The CDR3 DNA reads TGTGCCAGTAGTGCTAACAGACGATCTAACTATGGCTACACCTTC. It specifies CASSANRRSNYGYTF.

The chain links TRBV2 to TRBJ1-2; 10 positions match TRBD1. Germline V gene sequence: CDR1 SNHLY, CDR2 FYNNEI. Losses at the gene ends were 6 bases for V and 4 bases for J; bases not matched to a gene: 14. The CDR3 has 17 residues. In DNA form, the CDR3 reads TGTGCCAGCAGAGGGAATAGCAGGGACAGGGGAATCTATGGCTACACCTTC. It translates to CASRGNSRDRGIYGYTF.

CDR3 loop: CASSPVQGVAGGPTGELFF. In DNA form, the CDR3 reads TGCGCCAGCAGTCCGGTTCAAGGTGTAGCGGGGGGGCCCACCGGGGAGCTGTTTTTT. The V and J genes are TRBV10-1 and TRBJ2-2; 11 bases are shared with TRBD2. Per germline, CDR1 WNHNN and CDR2 SYGVQD (reference sequence). V shed 5 bases, J shed 4 bases, and the junction held 15 bases outside the gene matches. The CDR3 runs 19 residues.

V gene TRBV11-3 combines with J gene TRBJ2-7; 8 nucleotides agree with TRBD1. V was clipped by 4 bases and J by 1 base; unmatched bases: 9. The CDR3 extends over 16 amino acids. Per the germline V gene, CDR1 is SGHNT and CDR2 is YENEEA. The chain's CDR3 is CASSSRSDRGSYEQYF. CDR3 DNA sequence: TGTGCCAGCAGCTCACGATCCGACAGGGGTTCCTACGAGCAGTACTTC.

V usage is TRBV18 and J usage is TRBJ2-3; possibly TRBD2 for D (6 bases). This CDR3 has 17 amino acids. V was clipped by 4 bases and J by 0 bases, with 17 bases between them. CDR1 is KGHSH, CDR2 LQKENI, per germline. The DNA for the CDR3 is TGTGCCAGCTCACTGAGCGGGCGGAGCTTTAGCACAGATACGCAGTATTTT. Translated, it gives CASSLSGRSFSTDTQYF.

This chain links TRBV10-1 with TRBJ2-1, with 11 bases matching TRBD2. CDR3 length: 15 residues. Losses at the gene ends were 6 bases for V and 6 bases for J; bases not matched to a gene: 7. Germline CDR1 and CDR2: WNHNN and SYGVQD (reference sequence). The CDR3: CASSLAGGPFNEQFF. The CDR3 nucleotides read TGCGCCAGCAGCTTAGCGGGAGGGCCATTCAATGAGCAGTTCTTC.

This clone was found once. The chain has TRBV12-5 and TRBJ1-1, with D perhaps TRBD1 (5 bases). V was shortened by 7 bases and J by 2 bases, with 8 bases between the two germline ends. Germline CDR1 is LGHNT and CDR2 is FRNRAP. The CDR3 totals 12 residues. CDR3 loop: CASAGLNTEAFF. The CDR3 coding sequence is TGTGCTAGTGCGGGACTTAACACTGAAGCTTTCTTT.

The chain recombines TRBV7-2 with TRBJ2-1, with TRBD2 matching over 12 bases. CDR1 is SGHTA and CDR2 is FQGNSA in the germline V gene. There are 19 residues in the CDR3. The J segment lost 6 bases and the V segment lost 4 bases, leaving 16 bases of the junction unmatched. CDR3 sequence reads: CASSSLMASGREFRNEQFF. CDR3 nucleotides: TGTGCCAGCAGCTCCTTGATGGCTAGCGGGAGGGAGTTCCGCAATGAGCAGTTCTTC.

This chain connects TRBV5-1 to TRBJ1-3, with D perhaps TRBD1 (6 bases). With 2 bases removed from V and 0 bases from J, the gap between germline ends came to 18 bases. There are 18 residues in the CDR3. Germline CDR1 and CDR2: SGHRS and YFSETQ. The CDR3 DNA is TGCGCCAGCAGCTTCAGCCAATTGACAGGTAGCTCTGGAAACACCATATATTTT. It codes for CASSFSQLTGSSGNTIYF.

The genes are TRBV6-5 and TRBJ2-3; maybe TRBD2 (6 bases). The CDR3 has 15 amino acids. With 4 bases removed from V and 1 base from J, the gap between germline ends came to 12 bases. The V gene's germline CDR1 is MNHEY and CDR2 SVGAGI. In DNA form, the CDR3 reads TGTGCCAGCAGTTTATCCGGGGGACGCACAGATACGCAGTATTTT. It codes for CASSLSGGRTDTQYF.